These T cell receptor beta chains were read from a single sample in a study of long-term antiretroviral therapy in people with HIV. Measured with immunoSEQ multiplex PCR; TCRdb has only the in-frame clones, and not every one. The data hold 35,000 to 40,000 clones, with around 75% observed a single time. The sequences come from unsorted PBMCs, collected 1.5 years after starting antiretroviral therapy. Receptors originate from a young man with HIV. Each CDR3 is given with its conserved first and last residue. A D gene is named only where the DNA matches it firmly. Clone size, where shown, is once, few, many, or a class for clones that have expanded.

clone_size j_call d_call cdr3_length v_call cdr3_aa cdr3_nt
NA TRBJ2-3 TRBD2 15 TRBV6-5 CASSSPGLGGDTQYF TGTGCCAGCAGTTCCCCGGGACTAGGAGGAGATACGCAGTATTTT
NA TRBJ1-1 NA 14 TRBV5-5 CASSLASMNTEAFF TGTGCCAGCAGCTTGGCCTCCATGAACACTGAAGCTTTCTTT
NA TRBJ2-1 NA 15 TRBV5-4 CASSLVGTPIYEQFF TGTGCCAGCAGCTTGGTCGGGACCCCTATATATGAGCAGTTCTTC
NA TRBJ2-3 NA 12 TRBV10-3 CAIRTSTDTQYF TGTGCCATCAGGACGAGCACAGATACGCAGTATTTT
NA TRBJ2-3 NA 14 TRBV7-3 CASSPAGYTDTQYF TGTGCCAGCAGCCCTGCAGGATACACAGATACGCAGTATTTT
few TRBJ2-1 NA 14 TRBV10-3 CAIGAGGSYNEQFF TGTGCCATCGGGGCCGGCGGTTCCTACAATGAGCAGTTCTTC
NA TRBJ2-7 TRBD2 20 TRBV10-3 CAISPGFITMGLAASYEQYF TGTGCCATCAGTCCGGGGTTTATAACGATGGGACTAGCGGCCTCCTACGAGCAGTACTTC
once TRBJ2-3 NA 12 TRBV7-6 CASSQSPDTQYF TGTGCCAGCAGCCAATCTCCAGATACGCAGTATTTT
NA TRBJ1-5 NA 13 TRBV19 CASSTNLGGPQHF TGTGCCAGTAGTACGAATCTTGGGGGTCCCCAGCATTTT
NA TRBJ1-5 TRBD1 15 TRBV2 CASRRQGGSNQPQHF TGTGCCAGCAGACGACAGGGCGGTAGCAATCAGCCCCAGCATTTT
NA TRBJ2-7 TRBD2 16 TRBV6-5 CASSYSGLAGAYEQYF TGTGCCAGCAGTTACTCGGGACTAGCGGGGGCCTACGAGCAGTACTTC
NA TRBJ2-3 NA 13 TRBV29-1 CSVETSSTDTQYF TGCAGCGTTGAAACTAGCAGCACAGATACGCAGTATTTT
NA TRBJ1-1 NA 15 TRBV7-2 CASSPDSRRNTEAFF TGTGCCAGCAGCCCCGACAGCCGCCGGAACACTGAAGCTTTCTTT
NA TRBJ2-1 NA 11 TRBV10-3 CATRHSGEQFF TGTGCCACACGACATTCGGGCGAGCAGTTCTTC
NA TRBJ2-7 TRBD2 14 TRBV10-2 CASKKREGGYEQYF TGCGCCAGCAAAAAGCGGGAGGGCGGGTACGAGCAGTACTTC
NA TRBJ2-1 NA 15 TRBV9 CASSDFLGGSNEQFF TGTGCCAGCAGCGACTTTTTGGGAGGAAGCAATGAGCAGTTCTTC
NA TRBJ2-7 NA 14 TRBV28 CASRPPGAGYEQYF TGTGCCAGCAGACCCCCGGGGGCAGGCTACGAGCAGTACTTC
NA TRBJ2-7 NA 13 TRBV9 CASSPQRLGEQYF TGTGCCAGCAGCCCCCAACGCCTAGGTGAGCAGTACTTC
few TRBJ1-2 TRBD1 14 TRBV27 CASNQGGRFYGYTF TGTGCCAGCAACCAAGGGGGCAGATTCTATGGCTACACCTTC